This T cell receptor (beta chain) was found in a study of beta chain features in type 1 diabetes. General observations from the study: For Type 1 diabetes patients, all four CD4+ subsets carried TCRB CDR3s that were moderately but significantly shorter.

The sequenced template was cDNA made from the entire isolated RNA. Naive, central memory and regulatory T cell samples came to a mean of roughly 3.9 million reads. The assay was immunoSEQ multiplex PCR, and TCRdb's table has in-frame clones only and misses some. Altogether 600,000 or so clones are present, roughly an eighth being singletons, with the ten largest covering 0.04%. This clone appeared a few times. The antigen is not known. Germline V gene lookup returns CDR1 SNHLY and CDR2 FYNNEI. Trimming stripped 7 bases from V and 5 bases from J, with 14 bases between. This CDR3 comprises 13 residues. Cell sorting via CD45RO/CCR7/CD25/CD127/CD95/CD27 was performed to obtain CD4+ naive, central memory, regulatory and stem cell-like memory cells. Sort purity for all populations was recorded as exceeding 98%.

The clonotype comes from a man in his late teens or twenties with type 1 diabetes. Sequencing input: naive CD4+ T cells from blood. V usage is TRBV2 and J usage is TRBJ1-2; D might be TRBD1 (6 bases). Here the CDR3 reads CASTGGHGYGYTF. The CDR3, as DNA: TGTGCCAGCACCGGGGGACATGGTTATGGCTACACCTTC. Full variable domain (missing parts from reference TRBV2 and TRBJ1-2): EPEVTQTPSHQVTQMGQEVILRCVPISNHLYFYWYRQILGQKVEFLVSFYNNEISEKSEIFDDQFSVERPDGSNFTLKIRSTKLEDSAMYFCASTGGHGYGYTFGSGTRLTVV.